This TCR beta chain was observed in a study of blood T cell repertoires in COVID-19. Study overall: The United States, Italy and Spain were the sources of the acute and convalescent COVID-19 samples. T cells, B-cell-depleted T cells, or PBMCs supplied cDNA or gDNA.

The CDR3 covers 13 residues. V lost 6 bases, J lost 3 bases, and 4 bases stayed unmatched. Germline CDR1 is MNHEY and CDR2 is SVGAGI. Source study methods: Reference gene primer amplification gave nucleated cell count estimates. Profiling relied on immunoSEQ multiplex PCR, and the TCRdb table lists in-frame clones only, not all of them. Clone size and the V and J calls come from that table; the DNA yielded D and trimming. The data show some 110,000 clones, about 89% seen once. The chain uses TRBV6-5 and TRBJ1-2; 7 positions match TRBD1. Sequenced material: peripheral blood. This clonotype was obtained from a middle-aged man with acute or convalescent COVID-19. This CDR3 reads CASRRTGDYGYTF. CDR3 nucleotides: TGTGCCAGCAGGCGCACAGGGGACTATGGCTACACCTTC.